Listed below are T cell receptor beta chains from one sample, sequenced in a study of OX40 agonist ivuxolimab in advanced cancers. TCRdb's table, derived via immunoSEQ multiplex PCR, lists solely in-frame clones and lacks some. The repertoire has 90,000 to 100,000 clones, more than 85% of them found once; the top ten carry around 0.82%. The sample in question was CD4+ or CD8+ T cells sorted from blood, obtained in a trial of the OX40 agonist ivuxolimab. These receptors all stem from an adult with an advanced solid tumor such as melanoma, head and neck, liver or kidney cancer. Each CDR3 is given with its conserved first and last residue. The D gene is left open where the match is weak. Clone size appears in some rows only: once, few, many, or a class for an expanded clone.

clone_size	d_call	v_call	j_call	cdr3_nt	cdr3_aa
NA	NA	TRBV6-6	TRBJ2-7	TGTGCCAGCAGTTACTTGGAGGGCTACAGATCTAGCGAGCAGTACTTC	CASSYLEGYRSSEQYF
NA	NA	TRBV5-1	TRBJ1-1	TGCGCCAGCAGCTCCACCGGTAGGGAAGTAAATACTGAAGCTTTCTTT	CASSSTGREVNTEAFF
NA	TRBD1	TRBV28	TRBJ1-1	TGTGCCAGCTTATCAGGGGGTCGGACTGAAGCTTTCTTT	CASLSGGRTEAFF
NA	TRBD2	TRBV18	TRBJ2-5	TGTGCCAGCTCCCCCCGGGATAGCGGGAGCGGAGGAGAGACCCAGTACTTC	CASSPRDSGSGGETQYF
NA	NA	TRBV2	TRBJ1-1	TGTGCCAGCAGTGGTCCTGGGAACACTGAAGCTTTCTTT	CASSGPGNTEAFF
NA	NA	TRBV18	TRBJ1-4	TGTGCCAGCTCCCGCCTCCTAGGCCCAAATGAAAAACTGTTTTTT	CASSRLLGPNEKLFF
NA	TRBD2	TRBV14	TRBJ2-3	TGTGCCAGCAGTCGACTAGCGGGAGTGGATACGCAGTATTTT	CASSRLAGVDTQYF
once	NA	TRBV27	TRBJ1-3	TGTGCCAGCAGCCTGACAGGCAACTCTGGAAACACCATATATTTT	CASSLTGNSGNTIYF
few	TRBD1	TRBV5-1	TRBJ1-3	TGCGCCAGCAGCTTCAACGCCCTAACAGGGGTTTCTGGAAACACCATATATTTT	CASSFNALTGVSGNTIYF
NA	NA	TRBV6-5	TRBJ1-2	TGTGCCAGCAGTCTGACGACGGACTATGGCTACACCTTC	CASSLTTDYGYTF
NA	NA	TRBV6-1	TRBJ2-7	TGTGCCAGCAGTGAAAGACCTCGGGACGAGCAGTACTTC	CASSERPRDEQYF
few	TRBD1	TRBV7-9	TRBJ2-1	TGTGCCAGCAGCTCTCTAATGGGACAGCTTGGCAATGAGCAGTTCTTC	CASSSLMGQLGNEQFF
once	NA	TRBV28	TRBJ2-5	TGTGCCAGCAGGTCGCCCGGGCAAGAGACCCAGTACTTC	CASRSPGQETQYF
NA	TRBD2	TRBV7-2	TRBJ2-3	TGTGCCAGCGCATCCGGGACTAGAAGCCCTAGCACAGATACGCAGTATTTT	CASASGTRSPSTDTQYF
NA	NA	TRBV29-1	TRBJ2-5	TGCAGCGTTGAAGGGACGGCGGGCCAAGAGACCCAGTACTTC	CSVEGTAGQETQYF
NA	TRBD2	TRBV7-8	TRBJ2-5	TGTGCCAGCAGCTCCCGTAGCGGGAGTACTGTAGAGACCCAGTACTTC	CASSSRSGSTVETQYF
NA	NA	TRBV28	TRBJ1-2	TGTGCCAGCAACCAACCACCTCCGGGCCGCGGCTACACCTTC	CASNQPPPGRGYTF
NA	NA	TRBV11-2	TRBJ2-5	TGTGCCAGCAGCTTGATCTACTCCGGGCCCCCCAAACAAGAGACCCAGTACTTC	CASSLIYSGPPKQETQYF
NA	NA	TRBV5-1	TRBJ1-1	TGCGCCAGCAGCTCTTGGGGTACAGCGAACACTGAAGCTTTCTTT	CASSSWGTANTEAFF
NA	NA	TRBV2	TRBJ2-5	TGTGCCAGCAGTGTACGGCGGGCCCAAGAGACCCAGTACTTC	CASSVRRAQETQYF
NA	NA	TRBV7-3	TRBJ1-1	TGTGCCAGCAGCTCTACCCTGAACACTGAAGCTTTCTTT	CASSSTLNTEAFF
NA	TRBD1	TRBV28	TRBJ2-5	TGTGCCAGCAGTACGACAGGGATGCCAACTCGGGCCCAGTACTTC	CASSTTGMPTRAQYF
NA	NA	TRBV11-1	TRBJ1-1	TGTGCCAGCAGCTTGCAGGGAAATGCTTTCTTT	CASSLQGNAFF
NA	NA	TRBV7-9	TRBJ1-1	TGTGCCAGCAGCTTACCCGGGGACACTGAAGCTTTCTTT	CASSLPGDTEAFF
NA	NA	TRBV7-2	TRBJ2-5	TGTGCCAGCAGCCAGGTCCCGCCAGAGACCCAGTACTTC	CASSQVPPETQYF
NA	TRBD1	TRBV6-1	TRBJ1-2	TGTGCCAGCATATTTTACAGGGGAGGGGATGATGGCTACACCTTC	CASIFYRGGDDGYTF
NA	NA	TRBV6-1	TRBJ2-5	TGTGCCAGCAGACGGGACGATCTACAAGAGACCCAGTACTTC	CASRRDDLQETQYF
NA	NA	TRBV7-9	TRBJ2-1	TGTGCCAGCAGCTTACCCCCGGGGGAGCAGTTCTTC	CASSLPPGEQFF
NA	NA	TRBV6-5	TRBJ1-1	TGTGCCAGCAGTGGGACGGCAAACACTGAAGCTTTCTTT	CASSGTANTEAFF
NA	NA	TRBV10-3	TRBJ2-4	TGTGCCATCAGTTCGTCTCAGGGTTCAGGAAACATTCAGTACTTC	CAISSSQGSGNIQYF
NA	NA	TRBV6-6	TRBJ1-4	TGTGCCAGCAGTTACAGAGGGGCCGATGAAAAACTGTTTTTT	CASSYRGADEKLFF
few	TRBD2	TRBV7-8	TRBJ2-1	TGTGCCAGCAGCTTAGCGGGGGGACTATTAGGGGTCTTC	CASSLAGGLLGVF
NA	NA	TRBV7-9	TRBJ1-5	TGTGCCAGCAGCTTAGGAGGGAGTATTGAGCAGCCCCAGCATTTT	CASSLGGSIEQPQHF
NA	TRBD2	TRBV29-1	TRBJ2-3	TGCAGCGTGGGGGGGAGCACAGATACGCAGTATTTT	CSVGGSTDTQYF
NA	NA	TRBV19	TRBJ2-3	TGTGCCAGTAGTGACCCGGACTGGGGGACAGATACGCAGTATTTT	CASSDPDWGTDTQYF
NA	TRBD1	TRBV5-1	TRBJ1-2	TGCGCCAGCAGCTTAGGGGACAGGGGCAATGGCTACACCTTC	CASSLGDRGNGYTF
many	TRBD1	TRBV11-2	TRBJ1-3	TGTGCCAGCAGCTTAGAGGGACAGGTCTCTGGAAACACCATATATTTT	CASSLEGQVSGNTIYF
NA	TRBD2	TRBV7-9	TRBJ2-7	TGTGCCAGCAGCTTGGGAACTAGCGGAACTTTGGAGCAGTACTTC	CASSLGTSGTLEQYF
NA	TRBD1	TRBV4-1	TRBJ1-5	TGCGCCAGCAGCCATAGGGTGAGGGGGCCCCAAGATTATAGCAATCAGCCCCAGCATTTT	CASSHRVRGPQDYSNQPQHF
NA	TRBD1	TRBV6-6	TRBJ1-5	TGTGCAACGCTCAGGGGGGAGGGGAATCAGCCCCAGCATTTT	CATLRGEGNQPQHF
NA	NA	TRBV5-1	TRBJ2-1	TGTGCCAGCAGCTTGTCGGGGAGCTCCTACAATGAGCAGTTCTTC	CASSLSGSSYNEQFF
NA	NA	TRBV4-1	TRBJ1-2	TGCGCCAGCAGCCAGTTTGCGGGGGGTAACTATGGCTACACCTTC	CASSQFAGGNYGYTF
NA	NA	TRBV28	TRBJ2-7	TGTGCCACTTGGAGGGAAGGCTCCTACGAGCAGTACTTC	CATWREGSYEQYF